This TCR beta chain derives from a study of T cell changes during pregnancy in multiple sclerosis. Some clones are missing from TCRdb's copy, which holds only in-frame ones; the method was immunoSEQ multiplex PCR. The data contain approximately 65,000 clones, around 91% of them singletons. The sequencing here drew on peripheral blood, taken in the third trimester of pregnancy. The origin of this receptor is a female donor in good health, enrolled as a control in a pregnancy study.

This CDR3 is CASSTGLAGGVDTQYF. The CDR3 nucleotides are TGTGCCAGCAGCACCGGACTAGCGGGGGGTGTGGATACGCAGTATTTT. This sequence joins TRBV7-3 and TRBJ2-3, with 14 bases lining up with TRBD2. CDR3 length equals 16 residues. V dropped 5 bases and J dropped 6; count of bases not matched to a gene: 7. In germline, CDR1 is SGHTA, CDR2 FQGTGA.